These 27 T cell receptor beta chains were all obtained from the same sample, sequenced in a study of OX40 agonist ivuxolimab in advanced cancers. The table came from immunoSEQ multiplex PCR; TCRdb's copy has only in-frame clones and leaves some out. The table has some 120,000 clones, less than 95% seen once. Source: CD4+ or CD8+ T cells sorted from blood, taken in a trial of the OX40 agonist ivuxolimab. The source of these receptors is an adult with an advanced solid tumor such as melanoma, head and neck, liver or kidney cancer.

The chain has TRBV5-1 and TRBJ1-1, with D possibly matching TRBD1 (6 bases). This CDR3 contains 12 residues. Trimming stripped 5 bases from V and 7 bases from J, with 12 bases between. Germline CDR1 and CDR2: SGHRS and YFSETQ. CDR3 region: CASRPDRYEAFF. CDR3 in DNA: TGCGCCAGCAGACCAGACAGGTATGAAGCTTTCTTT.

This CDR3 is CASSLAPNSYEQYF. The CDR3, as DNA: TGCGCCAGCAGCTTGGCACCGAACTCCTACGAGCAGTACTTC. This sequence joins TRBV5-1 and TRBJ2-7; no reliable D call. Trimming stripped 0 bases from V and 0 bases from J, with 7 bases between. The CDR3 loop spans 14 amino acids. CDR1 is SGHRS, CDR2 YFSETQ, per germline.

The chain has TRBV9 and TRBJ2-5; TRBD1 matches at 10 bases. J was trimmed by 5 bases and V by 0 bases; bases with no gene match: 1. Germline CDR1 and CDR2: SGDLS and YYNGEE. CDR3 length equals 14 residues. As DNA, the CDR3 is TGTGCCAGCAGCGTAGAGGGACAGGGGGAGACCCAGTACTTC. Translating gives CASSVEGQGETQYF.

The chain carries TRBV19 and TRBJ1-5, with TRBD1 matching over 8 bases. Germline CDR1 is LNHDA and CDR2 is SQIVND (reference sequence). This CDR3 comprises 15 residues. V lost 3 bases, J lost 2 bases, and 3 bases stayed unmatched. In DNA form, the CDR3 reads TGTGCCAGTAGTATTTGGGGACAGGGCAATCAGCCCCAGCATTTT. This codes for CASSIWGQGNQPQHF.

This clone is a singleton in its sample. The rearrangement joins TRBV21-1 to TRBJ1-3. TRBV21-1 is shown as a pseudogene. The CDR3 loop spans 17 amino acids. The CDR3 DNA reads TGTGCCAGCAGCAAAGATAGCGGAAACCTCTCTGGAAACACCATATATTTT. It translates to CASSKDSGNLSGNTIYF.

The chain combines TRBV5-6 with TRBJ2-3; TRBD1 agrees at 8 bases. Germline assignment: CDR1 SGHDT and CDR2 YYEEEE. The CDR3 has 15 residues. V lost 4 bases, J lost 1 base, and 5 bases stayed unmatched. CDR3: CASSPPRGRTDTQYF. CDR3 nucleotide sequence: TGTGCCAGCAGCCCGCCCAGGGGGCGCACAGATACGCAGTATTTT.

The chain uses TRBV27 and TRBJ2-1; D perhaps matches TRBD2 (7 bases). The CDR3 is made up of 16 amino acids. Germline lookup yields CDR1 MNHEY and CDR2 SMNVEV (reference sequence). Between the trimmed V and J ends, which lost 2 bases and 0 bases, there was a span of 11 bases. CDR3: CASSLRGRASYNEQFF. CDR3 coding DNA: TGTGCCAGCAGTTTAAGGGGGAGGGCCTCCTACAATGAGCAGTTCTTC.

The CDR3 loop is CSVELAGMTIEQFF. CDR3 bases: TGCAGCGTTGAACTAGCGGGAATGACAATTGAGCAGTTCTTC. V usage is TRBV29-1 and J usage is TRBJ2-1; TRBD2 agrees at 9 bases. From germline, CDR1 is SQVTM and CDR2 ANQGSEA. The V and J ends lost 2 bases and 9 bases, in that order; junction bases with no gene match: 8. CDR3 length equals 14 residues.

The CDR3 loop is CSVVAGGPNQPQHF. As DNA, the CDR3 is TGCAGCGTTGTGGCAGGGGGCCCCAATCAGCCCCAGCATTTT. V and J are TRBV29-1 and TRBJ1-5; TRBD1 matches 8 bases. This CDR3 comprises 14 residues. Germline V lookup: CDR1 SQVTM, CDR2 ANQGSEA. Trimming took 4 bases from V and 3 from J; bases not matched to a gene: 5.

This clone occurred once. The CDR3 here is CASSIVYTGQADPGAFF. CDR3 nucleotide sequence: TGTGCCAGTAGTATAGTGTACACCGGACAAGCCGATCCTGGAGCTTTCTTT. The chain employs TRBV19 and TRBJ1-1; a weak D match, TRBD1 (5 bases). There are 17 residues in the CDR3. Germline-derived CDR1 and CDR2 are LNHDA and SQIVND (reference sequence). V lost 1 base and J 10 bases, leaving 25 bases between the germline ends.

This chain uses TRBV27 with TRBJ2-1; unclear D gene. The germline V and J ends were trimmed by 2 bases and 0 bases, with 11 bases remaining between them. The CDR3 runs to 16 residues. Germline assignment: CDR1 MNHEY and CDR2 SMNVEV (reference sequence). The CDR3 nucleotides read TGTGCCAGCAGTTTAGGCAACCAAGCCTCCTACAATGAGCAGTTCTTC. Translation: CASSLGNQASYNEQFF.

Points on this clone: At one boundary the junction diverges from the germline segment, which might be a read error. V usage is TRBV7-7 and J usage is TRBJ2-1; 9 bases agree with TRBD1. Per the germline V gene, CDR1 is SSHAT and CDR2 is FNYEAQ (reference sequence). The CDR3 consists of 14 residues. This CDR3 is CASSPGTGINEQFF. The CDR3 region has the DNA TGTGCTAGCAGCCCCGGGACAGGGATCAATGAGCAGTTCTTC.

This chain connects TRBV5-1 to TRBJ2-2; 8 nucleotides line up with TRBD1. CDR3 length equals 15 residues. Looked up from germline, CDR1 is SGHRS and CDR2 is YFSETQ. J gave up 4 bases and V 4 bases, and 6 bases lay outside the gene matches. The DNA of the CDR3 is TGCGCCAGCAGCACAGGGACAGGAGCCACCGGGGAGCTGTTTTTT. Protein: CASSTGTGATGELFF. Supplemented by reference TRBV5-1 and TRBJ2-2, the full variable domain reads KAGVTQTPRYLIKTRGQQVTLSCSPISGHRSVSWYQQTPGQGLQFLFEYFSETQRNKGNFPGRFSGRQFSNSRSEMNVSTLELGDSALYLCASSTGTGATGELFFGEGSRLTVL.

The V and J genes are TRBV7-9 and TRBJ2-7; TRBD2 aligns across 14 bases. Trimming at V came to 5 bases and at J to 5 bases, leaving 5 bases not matched to a gene. This CDR3 spans 15 amino acids. Germline V gives CDR1 SEHNR, CDR2 FQNEAQ (reference sequence). CDR3 amino acids: CASSRLAGGPDEQYF. As DNA, the CDR3 is TGTGCCAGCAGCAGACTAGCGGGAGGGCCCGACGAGCAGTACTTC.

This rearrangement joins TRBV19 to TRBJ2-2; D might be TRBD1 or TRBD2, each matching 5 bases. Germline V gene data show CDR1 as LNHDA and CDR2 as SQIVND (reference sequence). V was shortened by 4 bases and J by 4 bases, with 16 bases between the two germline ends. This CDR3 comprises 16 residues. CDR3 loop: CASSRSFGTVTGELFF. CDR3 in DNA: TGTGCCAGTAGTAGGTCCTTCGGGACGGTCACCGGGGAGCTGTTTTTT.

CDR3 loop: CASTAHRTGNTEAFF. The CDR3 region has the DNA TGTGCCAGCACCGCACACAGGACAGGGAACACTGAAGCTTTCTTT. The chain employs TRBV7-9 and TRBJ1-1; 7 nucleotides agree with TRBD1. Looked up from germline, CDR1 is SEHNR and CDR2 is FQNEAQ (reference sequence). The junction had 9 bases not matched to a gene; V was cut back by 7 bases and J by 1 base. The CDR3 is 15 amino acids.

J is TRBJ2-7 and V is TRBV6-5; D is uncertain. The CDR3 length is 15 residues. The germline V and J ends were trimmed by 5 bases and 2 bases, with 16 bases remaining between them. The germline CDR1 and CDR2 sequences are MNHEY and SVGAGI. CDR3: CASSPKGLYTYEQYF. The CDR3, as DNA: TGTGCCAGCAGTCCCAAGGGTCTCTACACCTACGAGCAGTACTTC.

The rearrangement links TRBV7-9 to TRBJ2-1; 8 positions match TRBD2. Germline loops: CDR1 SEHNR, CDR2 FQNEAQ (reference sequence). V shed 2 bases, J shed 8 bases, and the junction held 8 bases outside the gene matches. The CDR3 contains 15 residues. In DNA form, the CDR3 reads TGTGCCAGCAGCTTAAGCGGGAGAGGGGACCATGAGCAGTTCTTC. Amino acid sequence: CASSLSGRGDHEQFF. Filled out from reference TRBV7-9 and TRBJ2-1, the complete variable domain reads DTGVSQNPRHKITKRGQNVTFRCDPISEHNRLYWYRQTLGQGPEFLTYFQNEAQLEKSRLLSDRFSAERPKGSFSTLEIQRTEQGDSAMYLCASSLSGRGDHEQFFGPGTRLTVL.

The V gene is TRBV6-1, the J gene TRBJ1-4, with TRBD1 as a possible D gene (5 bases). Germline lookup yields CDR1 MNHNS and CDR2 SASEGT. V lost 0 bases and J lost 8, with 10 bases in between. The CDR3 extends over 14 amino acids. CDR3 nucleotides: TGTGCCAGCAGTGAAGCGGGGCGGGCGGAAAAACTGTTTTTT. Translated: CASSEAGRAEKLFF.

The chain combines TRBV19 with TRBJ2-5; 7 positions agree with TRBD1. The end of the DNA aligns better with TRBJ2-7, so the J call may be wrong. The V gene's germline CDR1 is LNHDA and CDR2 SQIVND (reference sequence). CDR3 size: 16 residues. The CDR3 coding sequence is TGTGCCAGTAGTAGCGAGTTCTACAGGGGCCCTGGCGAGCAGTACTTC. It yields the protein CASSSEFYRGPGEQYF.

The gene calls are TRBV7-9 and TRBJ2-2; no clear D. CDR1 and CDR2 from the germline V gene are SEHNR and FQNEAQ (reference sequence). This CDR3 has 12 residues. Trimming shortened V by 3 bases and J by 6 bases, and 5 bases separated the two germline ends. CDR3 residues: CASSFTSGELFF. The CDR3 DNA reads as TGTGCCAGCAGCTTTACATCCGGGGAGCTGTTTTTT.

V and J are TRBV28 and TRBJ2-2, with D perhaps matching TRBD1 (5 bases). CDR1 and CDR2 from the germline V gene are MDHEN and SYDVKM. The CDR3 spans 12 residues. The V gene lost 10 bases and the J gene lost 3 bases, with 9 bases spanning the gap. CDR3 sequence: CATAQDTGELFF. The CDR3 bases are TGTGCCACCGCACAGGACACCGGGGAGCTGTTTTTT.

This rearrangement joins TRBV5-1 to TRBJ1-1; possibly TRBD1 for D (5 bases). CDR3 length equals 13 residues. With 4 bases removed from V and 2 bases from J, the gap between germline ends came to 9 bases. The germline gives CDR1 SGHRS, CDR2 YFSETQ. The CDR3, as DNA: TGCGCCAGCAGCGAGACAGTAAACACTGAAGCTTTCTTT. This gives the protein CASSETVNTEAFF.

The chain employs TRBV21-1 and TRBJ1-4; the table's D gene call, TRBD1, was not cross checked with the DNA. TRBV21-1 is a pseudogene. This CDR3 is 16 amino acids long. CDR3 nucleotides: TGTGCCAGCAGCAAAGGTGGCCGACAGAGGCAGGGAAAACTGTTTTTT. It translates to CASSKGGRQRQGKLFF.

The V gene is TRBV7-9, the J gene TRBJ1-1; 8 bases map to TRBD1. V lost 1 base to trimming and J lost 1 base; unmatched junction nucleotides: 5. CDR1 is SEHNR and CDR2 is FQNEAQ in the germline V gene (reference sequence). The CDR3 extends over 16 amino acids. The CDR3, as DNA: TGTGCCAGCAGCTTAGGAGACAGGGGCCGGAACACTGAAGCTTTCTTT. Translation: CASSLGDRGRNTEAFF.

The chain employs TRBV19 and TRBJ1-1, with 7 positions matching TRBD1. This CDR3 comprises 13 residues. V gave up 4 bases and J gave up 5 bases; unmatched junction bases: 4. From germline, CDR1 is LNHDA and CDR2 SQIVND (reference sequence). In DNA, the CDR3 is TGTGCCAGTAGTAGCACAGGGGAAACTGAAGCTTTCTTT. Translation gives CASSSTGETEAFF.

The CDR3 reads CASSFGVPEGYTGELFF. CDR3 coding DNA: TGTGCCAGCAGTTTCGGAGTCCCCGAGGGATACACCGGGGAGCTGTTTTTT. The chain has TRBV28 and TRBJ2-2; the D gene is possibly TRBD2 (5 bases). CDR1 is MDHEN and CDR2 is SYDVKM in the germline V gene. This CDR3 is 17 amino acids long. The V end lost 3 bases, the J end lost 3 bases, and 17 bases lay between the germline ends.